The source of this T cell receptor (beta chain) is a study of identical twins. Study outcomes and limitations: The models gave estimates that fell short of the out-of-frame TCR alpha sharing seen in monozygotic twins. For out-of-frame beta sequences, excess twin sharing was weaker. Cross-sectional statistics underpinned the conclusions; the same donors were not followed. Part of the zero-insertion signal could reflect confounding by invariant MAIT and iNKT cells.

To note about this clonotype: Its specificity is not known.

Per germline, CDR1 LNHDA and CDR2 SQIVND (reference sequence). CDR3 length: 15 amino acids. V dropped 0 bases and J dropped 1 base, with 4 bases sitting between them. TCRdb analysed the 5' RACE reads with MiXCR anew, one entry per CDR3 protein. The repertoire holds around 100,000 distinct CDR3 sequences, with 5.9% as singletons. This TCR came from a woman in her 50s in good health. The gene calls are TRBV19 and TRBJ2-6, with unresolved D. Source material: memory T cells sorted from blood. In DNA form, the CDR3 reads TGTGCCAGTAGTATAGATGCGTCTGGGGCCAACGTCCTGACTTTC. This codes for CASSIDASGANVLTF.